This T cell receptor (beta chain) was recovered during a study of T cell repertoires in cytomegalovirus infection (dated by TCRdb to about 2019). For the wider study: The HLA type of each donor mattered for the analysis, because public TCR beta signatures pointed to carriage of CMV infection along with the matching HLA type.

The V end gives up 2 bases and the J end 9 bases, leaving 8 bases in the junction not matched to a gene. Reading from cysteine to phenylalanine, the CDR3 counts 15 amino acids. This entry keeps only the CDR3 DNA: 45 bases, framed from base 1. From the germline V gene, CDR1 is MDHEN and CDR2 is SYDVKM. TCRdb records Illumina HiSeq 1500 as the sequencer. In TCRdb, the public reads were trimmed at Q25 with fastp and aligned with MiXCR, with productive beta chains retained. Every entry covers one CDR3 protein and lists the most common genes and DNA from its rows. This sample holds approximately 630,000 distinct CDR3 sequences; 20% to 30% were observed only once. Less than 10% of the sample is in the top ten clones. Comments on this clonotype: There is no known antigen for this receptor. Nothing much larger sits one base from this clone, and base qualities are not available.

Study-level results and caveats: The ex vivo response was dominated by HLA-C-restricted CMV-specific TCR beta clonotypes, and the single most frequent clonotype in two of eight donors was supplied by these HLA-C-restricted clonotypes. Carriers of CMV infection plus the relevant HLA type were discriminated by the cumulative frequency of public TCR beta family members in the study cohort and in an independent roughly 340-donor cohort.

Sequencing was performed on CD8+ T cells from PBMCs. This sequence uses TRBV28 and TRBJ2-1, with 9 junctional bases fitting TRBD1. The clonotype was recovered from a human donor in good health (CMV status not recorded). Some clones in this sample may be carry-over from other donors' samples. The CDR3 has the sequence CASSLEQGARGEQFF. At the DNA level, the sequence is TGTGCCAGCAGTTTAGAACAGGGGGCGCGAGGTGAGCAGTTCTTC.